Listed below are T cell receptor beta chains from one sample, sequenced in a study of cytomegalovirus exposure and HLA in healthy donors. This table comes from immunoSEQ multiplex PCR, and its TCRdb copy is limited to in-frame clones, with some not included. The sample lists more than 85,000 clones; 76% were seen once. Sequences were obtained from PBMCs. The receptors stem from a woman in her 50s in good health and CMV-seropositive. CDR3s include the opening cysteine and the closing phenylalanine or tryptophan. The D gene is left open where the match is weak. Not every row has a clone size; where given, it reads once, few, many or a size class.

TRBD2 | TRBJ2-1 | . | TRBV30 | CAWSVGSGNAHEQFF | TGTGCCTGGAGTGTCGGTAGCGGGAATGCCCATGAGCAGTTCTTC
. | TRBJ2-1 | . | TRBV7-2 | CASSPEGGGPSSYNEQFF | TGTGCCAGCAGCCCTGAAGGAGGTGGTCCGAGCTCCTACAATGAGCAGTTCTTC
TRBD2 | TRBJ2-5 | . | TRBV5-6 | CASSPAGSLGETQYF | TGTGCCAGCAGCCCAGCGGGATCCTTAGGGGAGACCCAGTACTTC
. | TRBJ1-1 | . | TRBV29-1 | CSVRTGRDTEAFF | TGCAGCGTACGGACCGGGAGGGACACTGAAGCTTTCTTT
. | TRBJ2-1 | . | TRBV28 | CASSPQGSSYNEQFF | TGTGCCAGCAGTCCTCAGGGGAGCTCCTACAATGAGCAGTTCTTC
TRBD1 | TRBJ2-2 | . | TRBV4-2 | CASSQDAGGAGELFF | TGTGCCAGCAGCCAAGATGCAGGGGGCGCCGGGGAGCTGTTTTTT
TRBD1 | TRBJ1-2 | . | TRBV19 | CASSIVGQGGYGYTF | TGTGCCAGTAGTATTGTGGGACAGGGAGGCTATGGCTACACCTTC
TRBD2 | TRBJ2-3 | . | TRBV25-1 | CASSSGELGRTDTQYF | TGTGCCAGCAGTAGCGGGGAACTGGGGCGCACAGATACGCAGTATTTT
. | TRBJ1-5 | . | TRBV20-1 | CARLQNQPQHF | TGCGCCAGACTTCAAAATCAGCCCCAGCATTTT
TRBD1 | TRBJ1-2 | . | TRBV27 | CASSLAGGRYGYTF | TGTGCCAGCAGTTTAGCAGGGGGCCGTTATGGCTACACCTTC
. | TRBJ1-2 | . | TRBV4-1 | CASSPSPGADSYGYTF | TGCGCCAGCAGCCCGTCCCCAGGGGCGGATTCCTATGGCTACACCTTC
TRBD2 | TRBJ2-3 | once | TRBV27 | CASSLGGGGTDTQYF | TGTGCCAGCAGTTTAGGAGGCGGGGGGACAGATACGCAGTATTTT
TRBD2 | TRBJ2-7 | . | TRBV7-9 | CASSESGRAGEQYF | TGTGCCAGCAGCGAGAGCGGGAGGGCCGGCGAGCAGTACTTC
TRBD1 | TRBJ1-4 | . | TRBV19 | CASRPGQGANEKLFF | TGTGCCAGTAGGCCCGGACAGGGGGCTAATGAAAAACTGTTTTTT
TRBD1 | TRBJ2-7 | few | TRBV5-5 | CASSSSAPGWTGGRYEQYF | TGTGCCAGCAGCTCTTCCGCCCCCGGTTGGACAGGGGGCAGGTACGAGCAGTACTTC
TRBD1 | TRBJ1-5 | . | TRBV2 | CASSSPPGGNQPQHF | TGTGCCAGCTCCTCTCCCCCAGGGGGAAATCAGCCCCAGCATTTT
. | TRBJ2-7 | . | TRBV11-2 | CASSLGLPYEQYF | TGTGCCAGCAGCTTAGGGCTCCCCTACGAGCAGTACTTC
. | TRBJ2-3 | . | TRBV2 | CASSEQGTDTQYF | TGTGCCAGCAGTGAACAGGGCACAGATACGCAGTATTTT
. | TRBJ2-7 | . | TRBV21-1 | CASSLRVPGQKDEQYF | TGTGCCAGCAGCCTCCGAGTCCCGGGACAGAAGGACGAGCAGTACTTC
. | TRBJ2-7 | few | TRBV30 | CAWRSGSYEQYF | TGTGCCTGGAGGTCGGGCTCCTACGAGCAGTACTTC
. | TRBJ2-7 | . | TRBV4-1 | CASSLTAGADEQYF | TGCGCCAGCAGCCTCACGGCAGGGGCAGACGAGCAGTACTTC
. | TRBJ2-7 | . | TRBV5-6 | CASSPTGAYEQYF | TGTGCCAGCAGCCCGACAGGCGCCTACGAGCAGTACTTC
. | TRBJ2-7 | few | TRBV30 | CAWRMGRNQDEQYF | TGTGCCTGGAGAATGGGCCGTAATCAGGACGAGCAGTACTTC
. | TRBJ2-1 | . | TRBV5-6 | CASSLTGRRGNEQFF | TGTGCCAGCAGCTTGACAGGACGTAGAGGTAATGAGCAGTTCTTC
. | TRBJ1-1 | . | TRBV5-4 | CASSWGQLNTEASF | TGTGCCAGCAGCTGGGGGCAGCTGAACACTGAAGCTTCCTTT
TRBD2 | TRBJ2-5 | . | TRBV7-8 | CASSPHGGVKGETQYF | TGTGCCAGCAGTCCTCATGGGGGGGTAAAGGGGGAGACCCAGTACTTC
TRBD1 | TRBJ1-2 | . | TRBV25-1 | CASSDSRQGRNYGYTF | TGTGCCAGCAGTGATTCTCGACAGGGCAGAAACTATGGCTACACCTTC
. | TRBJ1-2 | . | TRBV27 | CASSLSSLYGYTF | TGTGCCAGCAGTTTATCATCTCTCTATGGCTACACCTTC
. | TRBJ1-4 | . | TRBV7-2 | CASRAPGEKLFF | TGTGCCAGCCGTGCCCCAGGGGAAAAACTGTTTTTT
. | TRBJ2-7 | . | TRBV10-2 | CAIKGDPYEQYF | TGCGCCATCAAAGGGGATCCCTACGAGCAGTACTTC
TRBD1 | TRBJ2-2 | once | TRBV18 | CASSSYQDRDGNTGELFF | TGTGCCAGCTCATCTTACCAGGACAGGGATGGGAACACCGGGGAGCTGTTTTTT
TRBD2 | TRBJ2-1 | . | TRBV11-2 | CASSGGLAGGNLLNEQFF | TGTGCCAGCAGTGGTGGACTAGCGGGAGGGAACCTCTTAAATGAGCAGTTCTTC
. | TRBJ1-1 | . | TRBV9 | CASSVVNTEAFF | TGTGCCAGCAGCGTCGTGAACACTGAAGCTTTCTTT
TRBD1 | TRBJ1-1 | . | TRBV11-2 | CASSLGQGGWTEAFF | TGTGCCAGCAGCCTCGGACAGGGAGGTTGGACTGAAGCTTTCTTT
. | TRBJ2-7 | . | TRBV2 | CASSENGGRFSEQYF | TGTGCCAGCAGTGAAAACGGGGGACGGTTCTCCGAGCAGTACTTC
TRBD1 | TRBJ1-2 | . | TRBV29-1 | CSGGRQGGYTF | TGCAGCGGGGGTAGACAGGGTGGCTACACCTTC
. | TRBJ1-5 | . | TRBV19 | CASKTDPWQPQHF | TGTGCCAGCAAGACAGATCCTTGGCAGCCCCAGCATTTT
TRBD1 | TRBJ2-3 | . | TRBV12-5 | CASGLDSWDRGTDTQYF | TGTGCTAGTGGTTTGGATAGTTGGGACAGGGGAACAGATACGCAGTATTTT
TRBD1 | TRBJ2-5 | . | TRBV5-4 | CASSPPRTGSSVTQYF | TGTGCCAGCAGCCCTCCCCGGACAGGGTCTAGTGTGACCCAGTACTTC
. | TRBJ2-2 | . | TRBV7-6 | CASRTVGGTAGELFF | TGTGCCAGCAGAACAGTGGGGGGAACGGCCGGGGAGCTGTTTTTT
TRBD1 | TRBJ1-2 | . | TRBV12-5 | CASGLYRGYGYTF | TGTGCTAGTGGTTTGTACAGGGGCTATGGCTACACCTTC
TRBD2 | TRBJ2-1 | . | TRBV2 | CASKGGSGRAHEQFF | TGTGCCAGCAAGGGTGGTAGCGGGAGGGCCCATGAGCAGTTCTTC
. | TRBJ1-2 | . | TRBV29-1 | CSVVVGGKGYTF | TGCAGCGTTGTCGTCGGGGGGAAAGGCTACACCTTC
TRBD2 | TRBJ2-1 | . | TRBV7-7 | CASSPSPGLASNEQFF | TGTGCTAGCAGCCCATCTCCGGGACTAGCTTCGAATGAGCAGTTCTTC
TRBD1 | TRBJ1-1 | once | TRBV6-1 | CASSVYRDRNTEAFF | TGTGCCAGCAGCGTTTACCGGGACAGGAACACTGAAGCTTTCTTT
. | TRBJ2-7 | . | TRBV19 | CASSGGRGYEQYF | TGTGCCAGTAGTGGTGGCAGGGGCTACGAGCAGTACTTC
. | TRBJ2-1 | . | TRBV6-5 | CASSYSSVNNEQFF | TGTGCCAGCAGTTACTCCTCGGTAAACAATGAGCAGTTCTTC
TRBD2 | TRBJ2-1 | . | TRBV7-6 | CASSFMTSGRNNEQFF | TGTGCCAGCAGCTTTATGACTAGCGGGAGAAACAATGAGCAGTTCTTC
TRBD1 | TRBJ2-7 | . | TRBV6-1 | CATIYRGSYVEQYF | TGTGCCACAATCTACAGGGGATCCTACGTCGAGCAGTACTTC
TRBD1 | TRBJ2-7 | . | TRBV4-2 | CASSQDRTGGSYEQYF | TGTGCCAGCAGCCAAGATCGAACAGGGGGCTCCTACGAGCAGTACTTC
TRBD2 | TRBJ2-1 | . | TRBV7-6 | CASSLGERGSDEQFF | TGTGCCAGCAGCTTAGGTGAGCGGGGGTCGGATGAGCAGTTCTTC
. | TRBJ1-1 | . | TRBV19 | CASSTHDTGVTEAFF | TGTGCCAGTAGTACCCACGACACGGGGGTTACTGAAGCTTTCTTT
. | TRBJ1-1 | once | TRBV6-1 | CASSTNQHMNTEAFF | TGTGCCAGCAGTACCAACCAACACATGAACACTGAAGCTTTCTTT
. | TRBJ1-4 | few | TRBV27 | CASSPVPTNEKLFF | TGTGCCAGCAGTCCGGTACCAACTAATGAAAAACTGTTTTTT
TRBD1 | TRBJ2-7 | . | TRBV19 | CASSRTGASYEQYF | TGTGCCAGTAGCCGGACAGGAGCTTCCTACGAGCAGTACTTC
. | TRBJ2-7 | . | TRBV19 | CASRRQMDYEQYF | TGTGCCAGTCGGCGACAGATGGACTACGAGCAGTACTTC
. | TRBJ2-6 | . | TRBV10-2 | CALAAAGGANVLTF | TGCGCCCTCGCGGCGGCGGGTGGGGCCAACGTCCTGACTTTC